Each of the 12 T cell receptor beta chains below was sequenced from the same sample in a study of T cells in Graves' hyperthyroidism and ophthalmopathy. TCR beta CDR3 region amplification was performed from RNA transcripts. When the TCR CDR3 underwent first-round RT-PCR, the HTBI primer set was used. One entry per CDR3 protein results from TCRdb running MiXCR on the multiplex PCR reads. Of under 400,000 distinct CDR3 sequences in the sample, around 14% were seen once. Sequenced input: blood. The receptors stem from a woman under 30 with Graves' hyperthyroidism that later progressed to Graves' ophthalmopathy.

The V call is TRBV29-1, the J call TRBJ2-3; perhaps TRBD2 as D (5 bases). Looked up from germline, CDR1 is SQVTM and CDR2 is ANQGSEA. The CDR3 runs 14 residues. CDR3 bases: TGCAGTCAAACCCCCCTAGCCTCCACAGATACGCAGTATTTT. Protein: CSQTPLASTDTQYF.

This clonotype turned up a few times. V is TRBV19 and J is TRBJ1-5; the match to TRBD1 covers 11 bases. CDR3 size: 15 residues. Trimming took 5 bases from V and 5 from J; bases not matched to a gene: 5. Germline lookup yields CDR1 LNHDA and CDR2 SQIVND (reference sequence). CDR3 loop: CASSYGQGAHQPQHF. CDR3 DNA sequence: TGTGCCAGTAGTTATGGACAGGGGGCTCATCAGCCCCAGCATTTT. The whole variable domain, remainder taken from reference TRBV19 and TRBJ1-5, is DGGITQSPKYLFRKEGQNVTLSCEQNLNHDAMYWYRQDPGQGLRLIYYSQIVNDFQKGDIAEGYSVSREKKESFPLTVTSAQKNPTAFYLCASSYGQGAHQPQHFGDGTRLSIL.

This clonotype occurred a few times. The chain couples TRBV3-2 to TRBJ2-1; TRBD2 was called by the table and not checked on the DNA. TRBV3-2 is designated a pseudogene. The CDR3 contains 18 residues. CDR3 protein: CASSQEGTGGRYSNEQFF. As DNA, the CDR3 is TGTGCCAGCAGCCAAGAGGGGACTGGCGGGAGGTATAGCAATGAGCAGTTCTTC.

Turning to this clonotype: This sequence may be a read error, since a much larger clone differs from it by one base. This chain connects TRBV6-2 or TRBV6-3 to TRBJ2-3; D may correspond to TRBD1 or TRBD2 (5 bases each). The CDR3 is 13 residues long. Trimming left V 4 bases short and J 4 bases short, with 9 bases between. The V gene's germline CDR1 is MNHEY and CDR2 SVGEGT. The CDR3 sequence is CASSSRDADTQYF. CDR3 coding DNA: TGTGCCAGCAGTTCCAGGGACGCAGATACGCAGTATTTT.

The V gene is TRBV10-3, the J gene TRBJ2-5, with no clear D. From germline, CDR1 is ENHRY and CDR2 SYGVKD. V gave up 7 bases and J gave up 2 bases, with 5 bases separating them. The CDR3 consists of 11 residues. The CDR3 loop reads CAIKSQETQYF. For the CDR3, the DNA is TGTGCCATCAAGTCTCAAGAGACCCAGTACTTC.

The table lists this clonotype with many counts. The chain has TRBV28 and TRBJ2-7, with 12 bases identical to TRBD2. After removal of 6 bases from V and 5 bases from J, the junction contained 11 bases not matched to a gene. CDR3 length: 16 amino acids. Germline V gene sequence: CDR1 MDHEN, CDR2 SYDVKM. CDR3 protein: CASRSSTSGRRDEQYF. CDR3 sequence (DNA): TGTGCCAGCAGGTCCAGTACTAGCGGGAGGAGGGACGAGCAGTACTTC. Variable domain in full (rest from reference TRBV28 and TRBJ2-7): DVKVTQSSRYLVKRTGEKVFLECVQDMDHENMFWYRQDPGLGLRLIYFSYDVKMKEKGDIPEGYSVSREKKERFSLILESASTNQTSMYLCASRSSTSGRRDEQYFGPGTRLTVT.

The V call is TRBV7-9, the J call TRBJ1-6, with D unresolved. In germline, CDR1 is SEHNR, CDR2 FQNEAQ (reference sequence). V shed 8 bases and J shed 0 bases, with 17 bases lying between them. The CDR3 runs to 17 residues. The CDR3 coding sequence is TGTGCCAGCGGGTTTGGCGGGAGGAGCTCCTATAATTCACCCCTCCACTTT. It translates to CASGFGGRSSYNSPLHF.

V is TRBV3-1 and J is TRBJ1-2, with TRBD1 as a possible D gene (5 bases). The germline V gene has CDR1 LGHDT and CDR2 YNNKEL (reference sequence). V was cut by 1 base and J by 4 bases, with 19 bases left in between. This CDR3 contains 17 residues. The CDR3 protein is CASSQGGVEARVYGYTF. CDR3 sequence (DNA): TGTGCCAGCAGCCAAGGGGGAGTGGAGGCCAGGGTCTATGGCTACACCTTC.

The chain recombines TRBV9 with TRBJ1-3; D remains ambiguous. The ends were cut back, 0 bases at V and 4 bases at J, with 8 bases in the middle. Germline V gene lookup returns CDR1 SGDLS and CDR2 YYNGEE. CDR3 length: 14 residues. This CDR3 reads CASSVDPRGNTIYF. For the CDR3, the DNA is TGTGCCAGCAGCGTAGACCCCCGGGGAAACACCATATATTTT. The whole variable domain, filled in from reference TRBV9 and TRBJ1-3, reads DSGVTQTPKHLITATGQRVTLRCSPRSGDLSVYWYQQSLDQGLQFLIQYYNGEERAKGNILERFSAQQFPDLHSELNLSSLELGDSALYFCASSVDPRGNTIYFGEGSWLTVV.

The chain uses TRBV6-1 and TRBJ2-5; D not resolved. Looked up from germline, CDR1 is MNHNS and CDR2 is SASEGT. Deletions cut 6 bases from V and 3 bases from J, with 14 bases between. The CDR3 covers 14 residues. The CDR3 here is CASRFRAAKETQYF. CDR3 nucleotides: TGTGCCAGCAGATTCCGGGCCGCGAAAGAGACCCAGTACTTC.

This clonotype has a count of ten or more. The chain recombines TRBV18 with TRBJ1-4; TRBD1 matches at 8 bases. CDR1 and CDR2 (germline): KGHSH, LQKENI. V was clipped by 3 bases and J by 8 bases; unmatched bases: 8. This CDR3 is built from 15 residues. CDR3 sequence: CASSPTSGGYEKLFF. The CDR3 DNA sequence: TGTGCCAGCTCACCTACATCAGGGGGCTACGAAAAACTGTTTTTT.

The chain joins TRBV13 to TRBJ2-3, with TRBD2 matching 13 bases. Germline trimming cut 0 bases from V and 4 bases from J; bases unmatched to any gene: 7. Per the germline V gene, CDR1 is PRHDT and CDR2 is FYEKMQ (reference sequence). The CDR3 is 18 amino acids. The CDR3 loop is CASSLGLLAGGPSDTQYF. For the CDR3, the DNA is TGTGCCAGCAGCTTAGGCCTACTAGCGGGAGGGCCGTCAGATACGCAGTATTTT. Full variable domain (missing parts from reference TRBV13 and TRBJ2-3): AAGVIQSPRHLIKEKRETATLKCYPIPRHDTVYWYQQGPGQDPQFLISFYEKMQSDKGSIPDRFSAQQFSDYHSELNMSSLELGDSALYFCASSLGLLAGGPSDTQYFGPGTRLTVL.